The text below deals with one TCR beta chain. Its antigen is currently unknown. The record originates from a study of OX40 agonist ivuxolimab in advanced cancers. Study results and caveats: By week 6 at 0.1 to 3.0 mg/kg, blood CD4+ and CD8+ T cells had expanded clonally.

The protocol was immunoSEQ multiplex PCR, while the TCRdb copy is restricted to in-frame clones and leaves out a portion. The data hold some 86,000 clones, with 75% to 95% observed a single time. The sample here was CD4+ or CD8+ T cells sorted from blood, taken in a trial of the OX40 agonist ivuxolimab. The sequence came from an adult with an advanced solid tumor such as melanoma, head and neck, liver or kidney cancer.

CDR3 DNA: TGTGCCAGCAGTCAAAGTAGCGGGAGTTCGGATGAGCAGTTCTTC. This codes for CASSQSSGSSDEQFF. The chain employs TRBV2 and TRBJ2-1; the match to TRBD2 covers 9 bases. CDR3 length equals 15 residues. V lost 5 bases, J lost 8 bases, and 10 bases stayed unmatched. Germline-derived CDR1 and CDR2 are SNHLY and FYNNEI.